Each of the 7 T cell receptor beta chains below was sequenced from the same sample in a study of Graves' ophthalmopathy and Graves' hyperthyroidism. The study amplified TCR beta CDR3 regions using RNA transcripts. Investigators did first-round RT-PCR with HTBI primers, then second-round multiplex PCR. Using its own MiXCR run on the multiplex PCR reads, TCRdb lists one record per CDR3 protein. The sample lists about 640,000 distinct CDR3 sequences, just over 40% seen once, with 3% to 3.5% in the top ten. The sample consisted of peripheral blood. These receptors were obtained from an adult man with Graves' ophthalmopathy.

This clonotype was seen at least ten times. V and J are TRBV25-1 and TRBJ2-6; 14 nucleotides line up with TRBD2. The V gene's germline CDR1 is MGHDK and CDR2 SYGVNS. This CDR3 has 21 amino acids. The junction had 10 bases not matched to a gene; V was cut back by 3 bases and J by 0 bases. The CDR3 DNA sequence: TGTGCCAGCAGTGATGACGGACTAGCGGGAGGTCCCCACTCTGGGGCCAACGTCCTGACTTTC. The encoded protein is CASSDDGLAGGPHSGANVLTF.

This sequence joins TRBV4-3 and TRBJ2-2, with 10 bases aligning to TRBD2. Losses at the gene ends were 0 bases for V and 3 bases for J; bases not matched to a gene: 10. Germline loops: CDR1 LGHNA, CDR2 YSLEER. This CDR3 comprises 19 residues. The CDR3: CASSQDGSSGGGYTGELFF. As DNA, the CDR3 is TGCGCCAGCAGCCAAGATGGGTCTAGCGGGGGTGGGTACACCGGGGAGCTGTTTTTT.

This clonotype was seen at least ten times. V is TRBV19 and J is TRBJ1-6; TRBD1 matches at 7 bases. The J segment lost 8 bases and the V segment lost 4 bases, leaving 8 bases of the junction unmatched. The germline V gene has CDR1 LNHDA and CDR2 SQIVND (reference sequence). The CDR3 loop spans 15 amino acids. The CDR3 DNA is TGTGCCAGTAGTAGTTTGGACAGGCGGGATTCACCCCTCCACTTT. Its protein is CASSSLDRRDSPLHF.

The rearrangement uses TRBV5-4 and TRBJ2-2; weak D call: TRBD2 (6 bases). The CDR3 has 15 residues. The V gene lost 5 bases and the J gene lost 1 base, with 12 bases spanning the gap. From germline, CDR1 is SGHNT and CDR2 YYREEE (reference sequence). CDR3 residues: CASSDWRGNTGELFF. CDR3 DNA sequence: TGTGCCAGCAGTGACTGGCGGGGGAACACCGGGGAGCTGTTTTTT.

Comment on this clonotype: Because the CDR3 is missing its conserved closing phenylalanine or tryptophan, this is likely a read error. This chain uses TRBV13 with TRBJ1-1; D possibly corresponds to TRBD1 (6 bases). Germline CDR1 is PRHDT and CDR2 is FYEKMQ (reference sequence). The CDR3 is 17 amino acids. Trimming shortened V by 5 bases and J by 6 bases, and 25 bases separated the two germline ends. CDR3 bases: TGTGCCAGCAGCCAAGCTGTTGAATTGGGGGCTTCAGCTGAAGCTTTCCTT. It translates to CASSQAVELGASAEAFL.

The chain couples TRBV2 to TRBJ1-4; TRBD1 aligns across 8 bases. This CDR3 has 16 amino acids. Trimming removed 2 bases from V and 7 bases from J; junction bases left unmatched: 9. Germline lookup yields CDR1 SNHLY and CDR2 FYNNEI. The chain's CDR3 is CASSENGGQEGEKLFF. The CDR3 DNA reads TGTGCCAGCAGTGAAAATGGGGGACAGGAAGGTGAAAAACTGTTTTTT.

This clonotype was observed a few times. Sequence at one end of the junction differs from germline and may be a read error. The rearrangement links TRBV20-1 to TRBJ1-1; a weak D match, TRBD1 (5 bases). CDR3 length: 13 amino acids. Per the germline V gene, CDR1 is DFQATT and CDR2 is SNEGSKA (reference sequence). Here the CDR3 DNA reads TGTAGTGCTTTGGGCAGGGCTGACGTTGAAGCTTTCTTT. The encoded protein is CSALGRADVEAFF.